This T cell receptor (beta chain) was profiled in a study of identifying expanded T cells in peripheral blood. Whole-study results and caveats: Over about two and four weeks, about 16.4 and 19 clones changed, versus more than 1 between replicates. Two-week clone count variance significantly increased as total template count grew.

During the collection period, no donor immune events like infections were recorded. CDR1 and CDR2 (germline): MNHEY, SVGAGI. This CDR3 is built from 12 residues. V lost 6 bases and J lost 6, with 10 bases in between. Turning to this clone: Its antigen is not known.

Profiled with immunoSEQ multiplex PCR; TCRdb holds only in-frame clones, not every one. The sample holds some 95,000 clones; approximately 91% are singletons and the top ten take about 6%. The sample taken for sequencing was blood. This clonotype was obtained from a person aged 18-70 years in good health. This chain uses TRBV6-5 with TRBJ2-3, with TRBD1 as a possible D gene (6 bases). Here the CDR3 DNA reads TGTGCCAGCAGGGCTAGGGGGGATACGCAGTATTTT. Protein sequence: CASRARGDTQYF.